A selection of T cell receptor beta chains follows, all from one sample in a study of regulatory T cells in long-lasting Graves disease. TCRdb reanalysed the multiplex PCR reads using MiXCR and keeps one entry per CDR3 protein. Among 500,000 or so distinct CDR3 sequences, about 17% were seen once, and the ten largest hold 12%. The same specimen was also included in a second study, on T cells in Graves' hyperthyroidism and ophthalmopathy.

The sample in question was peripheral blood mononuclear cells (PBMCs), obtained at new diagnosis, from a patient treated with antithyroid drugs. Receptors were obtained from a man aged 35 to 55 with Graves disease. CDR3s include the opening cysteine and the closing phenylalanine or tryptophan. Each record gives: V gene, CDR3 protein.

v_call: TRBV9
cdr3_aa: CASSGPPGQGNKNIQYF

v_call: TRBV28
cdr3_aa: CANSAVGFAGGVYEQYF

v_call: TRBV7-9
cdr3_aa: CASGVSGSSDTQYF

v_call: TRBV10-3
cdr3_aa: CAIRSPSGDSYEQYF

v_call: TRBV28
cdr3_aa: CASSSTSLSLDTQYF

v_call: TRBV28
cdr3_aa: CASSRTGQGAGNTIYF

v_call: TRBV28
cdr3_aa: CTSTPSGGSYEQYF

v_call: TRBV15
cdr3_aa: CATSRVGVQLQPQHF

v_call: TRBV12-3/TRBV12-4
cdr3_aa: CASSPGRINQPQHF

v_call: TRBV20-1
cdr3_aa: CSADRGLTFYEQYF